This T cell receptor (beta chain) was profiled in a study of PD-L1 blockade in urothelial cancer. Looking at the study overall: Analyses were performed on blood at 3 weeks after treatment start (the second dose) and at 6 weeks.

This CDR3 has 14 residues. J was trimmed by 6 bases and V by 7 bases; bases with no gene match: 10. CDR1 SGHVS and CDR2 FQNEAQ come from the germline V gene. Assay: immunoSEQ multiplex PCR; the TCRdb copy retains only in-frame clones and omits some. The sample shows tens of thousands of clones, about 85% of them seen only once. The sample's time point: peripheral blood 6 weeks after treatment start. The source of this sequence is a man in his fifties with urothelial cancer. Here the sequenced sample was PBMCs, taken around atezolizumab (anti-PD-L1) treatment. This chain uses TRBV7-8 with TRBJ2-7; 9 bases are shared with TRBD1. This chain's CDR3 is CASKDDRGLREQYF. The CDR3 nucleotides are TGTGCCAGCAAGGATGACAGGGGGTTGCGCGAGCAGTACTTC.